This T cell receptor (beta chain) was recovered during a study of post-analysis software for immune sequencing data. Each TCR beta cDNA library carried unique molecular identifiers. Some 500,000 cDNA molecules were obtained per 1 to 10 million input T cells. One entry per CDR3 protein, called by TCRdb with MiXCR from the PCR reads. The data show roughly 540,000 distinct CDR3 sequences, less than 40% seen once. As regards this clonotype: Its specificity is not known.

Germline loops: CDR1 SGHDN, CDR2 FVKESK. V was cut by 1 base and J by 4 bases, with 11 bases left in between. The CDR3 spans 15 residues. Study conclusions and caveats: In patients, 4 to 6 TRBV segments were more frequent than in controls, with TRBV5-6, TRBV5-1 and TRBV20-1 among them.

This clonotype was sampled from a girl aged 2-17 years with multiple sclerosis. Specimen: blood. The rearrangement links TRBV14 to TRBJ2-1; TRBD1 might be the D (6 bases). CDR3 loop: CASSQADRLYNEQFF. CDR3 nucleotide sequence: TGTGCCAGCAGCCAAGCCGACAGGCTGTACAATGAGCAGTTCTTC.